A selection of T cell receptor beta chains follows, all from one sample in a study of shared clonotypes between healthy human individuals. The data were produced by immunoSEQ multiplex PCR, yet TCRdb's version contains in-frame clones alone and is incomplete. The table shows around 2.1 million clones, with about 93% occurring only once. Sequencing was performed on naive CD8+ T cells from PBMCs. The receptors come from a man between 18 and 29 years old in good health. Some clones in this sample may be carry-over from other donors' samples. The CDR3 runs from the conserved cysteine through the conserved F or W. Each record gives: V gene, clone size, J gene, D gene, CDR3 protein, CDR3 DNA. D genes are given only for firm matches. Size is stated for part of the rows, as once, few or many counts, or as a class when the clone is expanded.

TRBV28	-	TRBJ1-3	-	CASSLYESSGNTIYF	TGTGCCAGCAGTTTATACGAAAGCTCTGGAAACACCATATATTTT
TRBV7-7	-	TRBJ2-1	TRBD2	CASSRGLAGTYNEQFF	TGTGCCAGCAGCAGGGGACTAGCGGGTACTTACAATGAGCAGTTCTTC
TRBV6-5	-	TRBJ2-3	-	CASLGTSTDTQYF	TGTGCCAGTTTAGGGACAAGCACAGATACGCAGTATTTT
TRBV11-1	-	TRBJ1-3	-	CASSERLSGDTIYF	TGTGCCAGCAGTGAAAGGCTATCCGGGGACACCATATATTTT
TRBV2	-	TRBJ2-7	-	CASSEKGERAPYEQYF	TGTGCCAGCAGTGAAAAGGGAGAGCGGGCCCCCTACGAGCAGTACTTC
TRBV28	once	TRBJ2-3	-	CASSTRARADTQYF	TGTGCCAGCAGTACCAGGGCAAGGGCAGATACGCAGTATTTT
TRBV15	-	TRBJ2-7	-	CATSRDKGYYEQYF	TGTGCCACCAGCAGAGATAAGGGGTACTACGAGCAGTACTTC
TRBV2	-	TRBJ2-6	-	CASSEGLTGPGANVLTF	TGTGCCAGCAGTGAGGGACTAACAGGGCCCGGGGCCAACGTCCTGACTTTC
TRBV4-1	once	TRBJ2-7	TRBD2	CASSLRLAGEVLYEQYF	TGCGCCAGCAGCTTAAGACTAGCGGGAGAGGTTTTATACGAGCAGTACTTC
TRBV19	-	TRBJ2-1	TRBD2	CASSIIPLWREGIYEQFF	TGTGCCAGTAGTATTATCCCCCTGTGGCGGGAGGGAATCTATGAGCAGTTCTTC
TRBV9	-	TRBJ2-5	-	CASSVGGRGRTLQETQYF	TGTGCCAGCAGCGTAGGGGGTAGGGGACGGACGTTACAAGAGACCCAGTACTTC
TRBV19	-	TRBJ2-2	-	CATNLGPGTAGELFF	TGTGCCACCAATCTCGGTCCCGGGACCGCCGGGGAGCTGTTTTTT
TRBV5-6	few	TRBJ1-2	-	CASSFQGDYGYTF	TGTGCCAGCAGCTTTCAGGGCGACTATGGCTACACCTTC
TRBV9	-	TRBJ1-2	-	CASSPYRVGVDGYTF	TGTGCCAGCAGCCCTTACAGGGTAGGGGTTGACGGCTACACCTTC
TRBV5-5	once	TRBJ1-1	-	CASSPSPGTGTEAFF	TGTGCCAGCAGCCCTTCGCCGGGCACCGGCACTGAAGCTTTCTTT
TRBV28	-	TRBJ1-2	-	CASSPDDRYSLPF	TGTGCCAGCAGTCCCGACGACCGATACAGTCTTCCCTTC
TRBV2	-	TRBJ1-2	-	CASSRVPRDGYTF	TGTGCCAGCAGTCGGGTGCCGCGGGATGGCTACACCTTC
TRBV29-1	-	TRBJ1-1	-	CSVRGGMNTEAFF	TGCAGCGTTAGGGGAGGGATGAACACTGAAGCTTTCTTT
TRBV27	-	TRBJ2-1	-	CASSLSIFNEQFF	TGTGCCAGCAGTTTATCGATATTCAATGAGCAGTTCTTC
TRBV7-8	-	TRBJ1-1	-	CASSLDIGGLNLNTEAFF	TGTGCCAGCAGCTTAGATATTGGGGGTCTAAACCTGAACACTGAAGCTTTCTTT
TRBV2	-	TRBJ1-1	-	CASSEAEWTGDAEAFF	TGTGCCAGCAGTGAAGCGGAATGGACGGGAGATGCTGAAGCTTTCTTT
TRBV7-9	-	TRBJ1-2	-	CASSLGDTGPYGYTF	TGTGCCAGCAGCTTAGGGGACACCGGCCCCTATGGCTACACCTTC
TRBV28	-	TRBJ2-1	-	CASKGGWGLAYNEQFF	TGTGCCAGCAAAGGGGGATGGGGACTTGCCTACAATGAGCAGTTCTTC
TRBV28	once	TRBJ2-1	TRBD1	CASSTGTGPYNEQFF	TGTGCCAGCAGTACCGGGACAGGGCCCTACAATGAGCAGTTCTTC
TRBV9	few	TRBJ1-1	-	CASSPGPYTEAFF	TGTGCCAGCAGCCCCGGGCCTTACACTGAAGCTTTCTTT
TRBV7-6	-	TRBJ1-1	-	CASSLDRAANTEAFF	TGTGCCAGCAGCTTAGATCGGGCGGCGAACACTGAAGCTTTCTTT
TRBV11-3	-	TRBJ2-1	TRBD2	CASSRGTTQSYNEQFF	TGTGCCAGCAGCCGTGGGACTACACAGTCCTACAATGAGCAGTTCTTC
TRBV30	-	TRBJ2-7	-	CAWSVRPGALEREQYF	TGTGCCTGGAGTGTACGTCCCGGAGCCCTCGAGCGCGAGCAGTACTTC
TRBV2	-	TRBJ2-1	-	CASSEAWAYAFF	TGTGCCAGCAGTGAAGCATGGGCGTACGCGTTCTTC
TRBV7-2	-	TRBJ2-5	-	CASSLAGETQYF	TGTGCCAGCAGCTTAGCGGGGGAGACCCAGTACTTC
TRBV30	-	TRBJ2-1	-	CAWSRSAGSHNEQFF	TGTGCCTGGAGTAGGTCGGCTGGATCCCACAATGAGCAGTTCTTC
TRBV6-1	-	TRBJ1-2	-	CASSVTATNYGYTF	TGTGCCAGCAGTGTCACAGCTACTAACTATGGCTACACCTTC
TRBV7-2	-	TRBJ2-7	-	CASSPRTYEQYF	TGTGCCAGCAGCCCCCGGACCTACGAGCAGTACTTC
TRBV30	-	TRBJ2-5	-	CAWHDPGTSRETQYF	TGTGCCTGGCATGATCCCGGGACATCGCGGGAGACCCAGTACTTC
TRBV7-2	-	TRBJ2-2	-	CASSFAGTGELFF	TGTGCCAGCAGCTTCGCCGGGACCGGGGAGCTGTTTTTT
TRBV6-1	-	TRBJ2-1	-	CASSEAPREPGFF	TGTGCCAGCAGTGAAGCCCCCAGAGAACCGGGGTTCTTC
TRBV9	-	TRBJ2-7	-	CASSARTTSYEQYF	TGTGCCAGCAGCGCCAGGACTACCTCCTACGAGCAGTACTTC
TRBV9	-	TRBJ2-1	-	CASSPFPGNEQFF	TGTGCCAGCAGCCCCTTCCCAGGCAATGAGCAGTTCTTC
TRBV28	-	TRBJ2-7	-	CASSFGAQGSYEQYF	TGTGCCAGCAGTTTCGGGGCCCAGGGCTCCTACGAGCAGTACTTC
TRBV27	once	TRBJ1-2	-	CASSQQRGFGGYTF	TGTGCCAGCAGTCAACAGAGGGGGTTCGGTGGCTACACCTTC
TRBV30	-	TRBJ2-7	-	CAWRAPSGRSSYEQYF	TGTGCCTGGAGGGCCCCGTCAGGCAGGAGCTCCTACGAGCAGTACTTC
TRBV7-3	-	TRBJ2-7	-	CASSHGTDYEQYF	TGTGCCAGCAGCCACGGAACAGACTACGAGCAGTACTTC